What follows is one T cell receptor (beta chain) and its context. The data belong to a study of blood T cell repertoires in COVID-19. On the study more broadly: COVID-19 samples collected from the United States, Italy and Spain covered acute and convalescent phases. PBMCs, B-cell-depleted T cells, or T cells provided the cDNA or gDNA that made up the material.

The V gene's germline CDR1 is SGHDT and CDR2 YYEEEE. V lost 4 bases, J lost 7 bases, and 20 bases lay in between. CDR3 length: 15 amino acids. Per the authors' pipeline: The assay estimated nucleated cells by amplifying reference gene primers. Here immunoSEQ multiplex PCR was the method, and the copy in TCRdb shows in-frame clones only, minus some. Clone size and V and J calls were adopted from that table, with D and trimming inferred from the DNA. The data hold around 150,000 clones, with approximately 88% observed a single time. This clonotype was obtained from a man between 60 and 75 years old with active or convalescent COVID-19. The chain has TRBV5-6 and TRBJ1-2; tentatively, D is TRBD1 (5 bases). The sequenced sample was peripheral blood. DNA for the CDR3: TGTGCCAGCAGCCCCAAGGCAGGGCGGCTGGGTGGCTACACCTTC. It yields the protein CASSPKAGRLGGYTF.